Below, 20 T cell receptor beta chains from the same sample are listed, as sequenced in a study of shared clonotypes between healthy human individuals. Sequencing used immunoSEQ multiplex PCR; TCRdb keeps in-frame clones, though not all of them. The sample comprises 2,500,000 or so clones, roughly nine tenths of which are singletons, and around 0.14% rests with the top ten. The material sequenced was naive CD4+ T cells sorted from blood. Subset described: CD45RA+ positively selected. The receptors were gathered from a man aged 18 to 29 in good health.

This chain joins TRBV9 and TRBJ2-2, with 7 bases matching TRBD2. Germline-derived CDR1 and CDR2 are SGDLS and YYNGEE. The CDR3 loop spans 15 amino acids. V was clipped by 1 base and J by 5 bases; unmatched bases: 5. The CDR3 reads CASSVIGGGTGELFF. The CDR3, as DNA: TGTGCCAGCAGCGTAATCGGCGGGGGAACCGGGGAGCTGTTTTTT.

The rearrangement joins TRBV5-6 to TRBJ2-5, with D maybe TRBD2 (6 bases). V was cut by 0 bases and J by 1 base, with 13 bases left in between. Germline V CDR1 and CDR2: SGHDT, YYEEEE. CDR3 length equals 16 residues. CDR3 protein: CASSLGRGRIQETQYF. The CDR3 region has the DNA TGTGCCAGCAGCTTGGGTCGGGGGAGAATCCAAGAGACCCAGTACTTC.

The count of this clone is one. Mismatch with germline at one junction end may stem from a read error. The chain carries TRBV7-7 and TRBJ2-5; the D is unclear. The CDR3 is 15 residues long. In germline, CDR1 is SSHAT, CDR2 FNYEAQ (reference sequence). CDR3 sequence reads: CASSLDLTALETQYF. CDR3 nucleotides: TGTGCTAGCAGCTTAGATCTAACAGCTCTCGAGACCCAGTACTTC. Variable domain in full (rest from reference TRBV7-7 and TRBJ2-5): GAGVSQSPRYKVTKRGQDVTLRCDPISSHATLYWYQQALGQGPEFLTYFNYEAQPDKSGLPSDRFSAERPEGSISTLTIQRTEQRDSAMYRCASSLDLTALETQYFGPGTRLLVL.

The chain links TRBV10-3 to TRBJ2-7, with D perhaps matching TRBD1 or TRBD2 (5 bases each). CDR3 length equals 13 residues. V lost 7 bases, J lost 6 bases, and 16 bases lay in between. CDR1 and CDR2 from the germline V gene are ENHRY and SYGVKD. The CDR3 is CAIKTGLFGEQYF. As DNA, the CDR3 is TGTGCCATCAAAACGGGGCTATTCGGCGAGCAGTACTTC.

The chain combines TRBV2 with TRBJ1-4; D unresolved. The CDR3 extends over 16 amino acids. Deletions cut 6 bases from V and 0 bases from J, with 14 bases between. Per the germline V gene, CDR1 is SNHLY and CDR2 is FYNNEI. This chain's CDR3 is CASSRRHSSTNEKLFF. The CDR3 DNA is TGTGCCAGCAGCCGGAGGCATAGTTCAACTAATGAAAAACTGTTTTTT.

V and J are TRBV15 and TRBJ2-2; possibly TRBD1 for D (6 bases). CDR1 is LNHNV and CDR2 is YYDKDF in the germline V gene (reference sequence). This CDR3 is built from 15 residues. The germline V and J ends were trimmed by 7 bases and 4 bases, with 16 bases remaining between them. DNA of the CDR3: TGTGCCACCAAATACAAACAGGGAATCACCGGGGAGCTGTTTTTT. Its translation is CATKYKQGITGELFF.

This sequence joins TRBV7-6 and TRBJ2-1; 7 bases map to TRBD1. Germline CDR1 is SGHVS and CDR2 is FNYEAQ. The V segment lost 1 base and the J segment 8 bases; nucleotides outside the gene matches: 11. This CDR3 spans 16 amino acids. In DNA form, the CDR3 reads TGTGCCAGCAGCTTAGTATCGGTGACAGGGACCCATGAGCAGTTCTTC. It translates to CASSLVSVTGTHEQFF.

This clone was detected once. The same CDR3 arises from other DNA sequences in this sample as well. The V gene is TRBV2, the J gene TRBJ2-1, with 9 positions matching TRBD1. The junction had 3 bases not matched to a gene; V was cut back by 4 bases and J by 2 bases. Germline V gene data show CDR1 as SNHLY and CDR2 as FYNNEI. This CDR3 has 15 amino acids. CDR3: CASSADRGTYNEQFF. CDR3 DNA: TGTGCCAGCAGTGCCGACAGGGGGACCTACAATGAGCAGTTCTTC.

V is TRBV19 and J is TRBJ2-3; D not certain. The V gene's germline CDR1 is LNHDA and CDR2 SQIVND (reference sequence). V shed 4 bases and J shed 4 bases, with 6 bases lying between them. This CDR3 spans 12 amino acids. The CDR3 spells CASSRFPDTQYF. The CDR3 nucleotides read TGTGCCAGTAGTAGGTTCCCAGATACGCAGTATTTT.

The chain employs TRBV19 and TRBJ2-7; D gene uncertain. The CDR3 totals 15 residues. CDR1 and CDR2 (germline): LNHDA, SQIVND (reference sequence). V lost 3 bases to trimming and J lost 1 base, with 13 bases between them. Written as DNA, the CDR3 is TGTGCCAGTAGTATTTCGGCAGGCGAATCCTACGAGCAGTACTTC. Translating gives CASSISAGESYEQYF.

V and J are TRBV12-5 and TRBJ2-1; D possibly corresponds to TRBD2 (6 bases). Germline V gene sequence: CDR1 LGHNT, CDR2 FRNRAP. The germline V and J ends were trimmed by 3 bases and 2 bases, with 11 bases remaining between them. This CDR3 is 15 amino acids long. The CDR3 loop is CASGFSTRAYNEQFF. CDR3 sequence (DNA): TGTGCTAGTGGTTTTTCGACTAGGGCCTACAATGAGCAGTTCTTC.

The V gene is TRBV9, the J gene TRBJ2-1; 8 bases agree with TRBD2. Losses at the gene ends were 6 bases for V and 5 bases for J; bases not matched to a gene: 13. CDR3 size: 16 residues. CDR1 and CDR2 (germline): SGDLS, YYNGEE. CDR3 region: CASTPEGTSFHNEQFF. CDR3 nucleotide sequence: TGTGCCAGCACCCCCGAAGGGACTAGTTTTCACAATGAGCAGTTCTTC.

This clone was recorded only once. The V gene is TRBV2, the J gene TRBJ1-2, with 10 bases aligning to TRBD1. The CDR3 loop spans 16 amino acids. V shed 4 bases and J 2 bases; nucleotides not matched to a gene: 7. CDR1 and CDR2 from the germline V gene are SNHLY and FYNNEI. The CDR3 DNA is TGTGCCAGCAGTGGGACAGGGGGTGAATCGAACTATGGCTACACCTTC. It encodes CASSGTGGESNYGYTF.

The rearrangement links TRBV6-5 to TRBJ2-4, with 9 bases lining up with TRBD1. Germline values: CDR1 MNHEY, CDR2 SVGAGI. The CDR3 covers 15 residues. V was pared by 6 bases and J by 1 base, with 4 bases of the junction left unmatched. The CDR3 DNA is TGTGCCAGCAGGGGACAGGGTTGGGCCAAAAACATTCAGTACTTC. This sequence encodes CASRGQGWAKNIQYF.

The chain joins TRBV6-6 to TRBJ1-3; D perhaps matches TRBD1 (6 bases). V shed 6 bases and J shed 1 base, with 10 bases lying between them. Looked up from germline, CDR1 is MNHNY and CDR2 is SVGAGI (reference sequence). This CDR3 has 14 residues. CDR3 DNA sequence: TGTGCCAGCAGGGAACAGGGATCTGGAAACACCATATATTTT. It yields the protein CASREQGSGNTIYF.

The chain carries TRBV2 and TRBJ2-2; 9 bases agree with TRBD2. The CDR3 runs 15 residues. The V and J ends lost 10 bases and 4 bases, in that order; junction bases with no gene match: 10. Germline CDR1 reads SNHLY; CDR2 reads FYNNEI. The CDR3 DNA follows: TGTGCCACCTCAAGGCGGGAGGGTAGCACCGGGGAGCTGTTTTTT. Its protein product is CATSRREGSTGELFF.

V is TRBV5-1 and J is TRBJ2-5; D possibly corresponds to TRBD1 (6 bases). V was shortened by 8 bases and J by 2 bases, with 7 bases between the two germline ends. There are 11 residues in the CDR3. Germline CDR1 is SGHRS and CDR2 is YFSETQ. CDR3 coding DNA: TGCGCCAGAACAGGGCAAGAGACCCAGTACTTC. It yields the protein CARTGQETQYF.

A note on this clone: Sequence at one end of the junction differs from germline and may be a read error. The rearrangement links TRBV7-7 to TRBJ2-1; TRBD2 aligns across 10 bases. This CDR3 spans 15 amino acids. Germline V gene data show CDR1 as SSHAT and CDR2 as FNYEAQ (reference sequence). The CDR3 DNA follows: TGTGCTAGCAGCCTGCTAGCGGGAGACCCCAATGAGCAGTTCTTC. This sequence encodes CASSLLAGDPNEQFF.

This clone was counted only a few times. The V and J genes are TRBV2 and TRBJ2-2, with D possibly TRBD2 on 6 matching bases. Germline values: CDR1 SNHLY, CDR2 FYNNEI. V gave up 10 bases and J gave up 3 bases, with 12 bases separating them. CDR3 length equals 13 residues. CDR3 in DNA: TGTGCCACCAAGGGACTTCACACCGGGGAGCTGTTTTTT. Protein: CATKGLHTGELFF.

As regards this clone: Within the sample, other DNA sequences also encode this same CDR3. The rearrangement uses TRBV29-1 and TRBJ2-1; D is perhaps TRBD2 (6 bases). There are 14 residues in the CDR3. Germline assignment: CDR1 SQVTM and CDR2 ANQGSEA. Trimming shortened V by 6 bases and J by 0 bases, and 12 bases separated the two germline ends. CDR3 sequence (DNA): TGCAGCGTGGGCGGGACCATCTCCTACAATGAGCAGTTCTTC. This gives the protein CSVGGTISYNEQFF.